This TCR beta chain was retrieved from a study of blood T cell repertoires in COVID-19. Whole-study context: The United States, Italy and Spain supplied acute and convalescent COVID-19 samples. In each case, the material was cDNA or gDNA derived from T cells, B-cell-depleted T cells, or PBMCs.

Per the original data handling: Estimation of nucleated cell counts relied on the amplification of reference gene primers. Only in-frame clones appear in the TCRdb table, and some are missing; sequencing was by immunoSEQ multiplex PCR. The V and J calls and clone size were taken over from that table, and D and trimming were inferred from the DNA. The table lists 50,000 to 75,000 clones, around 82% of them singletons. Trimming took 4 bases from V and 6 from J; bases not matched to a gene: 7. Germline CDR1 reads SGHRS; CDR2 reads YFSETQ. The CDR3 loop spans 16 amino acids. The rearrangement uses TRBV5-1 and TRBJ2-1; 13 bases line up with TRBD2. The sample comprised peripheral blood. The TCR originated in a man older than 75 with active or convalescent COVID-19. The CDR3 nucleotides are TGCGCCAGCAGCGCGACGGGACTAGCGGGAACCAATGAGCAGTTCTTC. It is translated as CASSATGLAGTNEQFF.